This T cell receptor (beta chain) was observed in a study of cytomegalovirus exposure and HLA in healthy donors. Of note for this clone: What it binds is unknown.

Study-wide results and limits: As immune exposure information, only CMV serostatus was available.

The germline V and J ends were trimmed by 8 bases and 0 bases, with 18 bases remaining between them. Germline V gives CDR1 SGHRS, CDR2 YFSETQ. The CDR3 consists of 16 residues. The PCR employed 60 Vbeta primers together with 13 Jbeta primers. Data came from immunoSEQ multiplex PCR; TCRdb stores just in-frame clones and leaves some out. The profile shows some 120,000 clones, roughly 80% of them singletons. This chain uses TRBV5-1 with TRBJ1-5, with D tentatively TRBD1 (5 bases). The sample taken for sequencing was PBMCs. This TCR was recovered from a man in his thirties or forties in good health and CMV-seronegative. The CDR3 sequence: CASKSSRGYSNQPQHF. CDR3 DNA: TGCGCCAGTAAATCCTCGCGGGGGTATAGCAATCAGCCCCAGCATTTT.